The text below deals with one T cell receptor beta chain. Its antigen has not been determined. At one boundary the junction diverges from the germline segment, which might be a read error. From the cysteine up to the phenylalanine, the CDR3 has a length of 15 residues. Only the CDR3 DNA is retained, 45 bases long and in frame from the first base. From the germline V gene, CDR1 is SGHNT and CDR2 is YENEEA. RNA was extracted from bulk unsorted tissue and checked for quality with a NanoDrop ND-1000 and an Agilent 2100. The normal lung samples consisted of distant non-tumor tissue collected more than 3 cm from the tumor edge. The donors were newly diagnosed lung cancer patients admitted for thoracic surgery in China from August to November 2014 who had not received prior chemotherapy. The study excluded patients who had received radiotherapy or chemotherapy before or who had another cancer at the same time. Pieces of surgical tissue measuring 1-2 cm3 were kept in RNAlater solution and stored at -80 degrees C until use.

The data derive from a study of tumor and adjacent non-tumor tissue in lung cancer (dated by TCRdb to the late 2010s). Regarding the study in general: Patients with adenocarcinoma (around 13), squamous cell carcinoma (2) and small cell lung cancer (1) were included in the cohort. Among the 15 or so patients, ages ranged from roughly 31 to 76 years, around ten were men and 5 were women, and disease was TNM stage I to III. Sequencing produced roughly 130 million productive TCRbeta reads in total, an average of approximately 4 million reads per sample. The study compared bulk TCRbeta repertoires from lung tumor tissue and matched distant non-tumor lung tissue of some 16 lung cancer patients. A few dozen paired specimens, one tumor and one normal lung sample per patient, were profiled by TCRbeta CDR3 sequencing. Here is what the overall study found, with its caveats: Younger patients had significantly higher TCR diversity, and higher tumor TCR diversity was associated with shorter overall and disease-free survival. The sequencing platform is not named in the methods, and unique molecular identifiers are not mentioned. The top 100 clones made up a significantly larger cumulative share of the repertoire in normal lung than in tumor tissue. Peripheral blood was not sequenced, so blood TCRbeta repertoires were not examined in the lung cancer patients of the study. Only about 15 patients were included in the cohort, and the need for larger samples and more detailed clinical data was noted by the authors. Tumor tissue showed significantly higher TCR diversity (inverse Simpson) than normal lung tissue, at around 450 vs 150 (P = 0.0075, Mann-Whitney U test).

The receptor library was made with multiplex PCR. TCRdb records Illumina HiSeq 2500 as the sequencer. TCRbeta libraries were constructed through three rounds of nested PCR with primers (Table S4) according to protocols adapted from ARM-PCR. Before sequencing, PCR products of 200-500 bp were cut from the gel and purified using the QIAquick gel extraction kit. As for the original processing: Reads were cleaned using Trimmomatic, were merged into complete CDR3 sequences using FLASH, and were assigned to V(D)J germline segments using MiTCR. VDJtools was used to compute clonal diversity as the inverse Simpson's index. In-frame sequences lacking a premature stop codon were counted as productive reads. Clones were called with MiXCR by TCRdb after fastp trimmed the public reads at Q25, and only in-frame beta chains were retained. When rows share a CDR3 protein, they turn into one entry using the most common DNA and genes. The V and J calls here are based on TCRdb, not the publication. The table for this sample lists tens of thousands of distinct CDR3 sequences; 76% of them were counted only once. Around 40% of the sample goes to the ten largest clones.

The sample comprised distant non-tumor lung tissue. The sequence came from a man between 65 and 85 years old with non-small cell lung cancer. The V gene is TRBV11-3 and the J gene is TRBJ2-1, with 8 bases aligning to TRBD1. The CDR3 region: CASSIDRGTYNEKFF. The bases are TGTGCCAGTAGCATCGACAGGGGAACGTACAATGAGAAGTTCTTC. Outside the CDR3, residues come from the reference TRBV11-3 and TRBJ2-1 proteins, so the full variable domain is: EAGVVQSPRYKIIEKKQPVAFWCNPISGHNTLYWYLQNLGQGPELLIRYENEEAVDDSQLPKDRFSAERLKGVDSTLKIQPAELGDSAVYLCASSIDRGTYNEKFFGPGTRLTVL.